This paragraph covers one T cell receptor beta chain sequence. Germline-derived CDR1 and CDR2 are MNHEY and SVGAGI. The CDR3 length is 14 residues. J gave up 5 bases and V 4 bases, and 6 bases lay outside the gene matches. Per the study methods: Estimation of nucleated cell counts was performed using reference gene primer amplification. Generated by immunoSEQ multiplex PCR, the TCRdb table keeps only in-frame clones and is missing some. D and trimming were read from the DNA, whereas the V and J calls and clone size are those reported in that table. The sample lists over 130,000 clones, about 88% occurring once. These data are taken from a study of blood T cell repertoires in COVID-19. The wider study: Whether acute or convalescent, the COVID-19 samples came from the United States, Italy and Spain. T cells, B-cell-depleted T cells, or PBMCs supplied cDNA or gDNA.

The sequencing input was peripheral blood. The sequence was collected from a human donor in a cohort sampled during active COVID-19. The chain recombines TRBV6-5 with TRBJ2-7; 9 nucleotides match TRBD1. CDR3 in DNA: TGTGCCAGCAGTTTACAGGGGGCGAAGGACGAGCAGTACTTC. This gives the protein CASSLQGAKDEQYF.